These 28 T cell receptor beta chains were all obtained from the same sample, sequenced in a study of long-term antiretroviral therapy in people with HIV. The libraries were made with immunoSEQ v3.0 at survey level. The table came from immunoSEQ multiplex PCR; TCRdb's copy has only in-frame clones and leaves some out. The repertoire consists of around 16,000 clones, with roughly 80% occurring once and the leading ten covering roughly 15%. The sequences come from unsorted PBMCs, collected less than 1.3 years before starting antiretroviral therapy. Receptors were obtained from a man aged 25 to 40 with HIV.

The rearrangement joins TRBV18 to TRBJ2-6, with D uncertain. Germline V gene data show CDR1 as KGHSH and CDR2 as LQKENI. The CDR3 sequence is 16 residues long. Trimming stripped 3 bases from V and 0 bases from J, with 9 bases between. The CDR3 coding sequence is TGTGCCAGCTCACCCGGACCTGCCTCTGGGGCCAACGTCCTGACTTTC. It codes for CASSPGPASGANVLTF.

DNA for the CDR3: TGTGCCAGCAGCAGGGACAGGGGGCAGGGGAAACTGTTTTTT. This translates into CASSRDRGQGKLFF. This chain joins TRBV2 and TRBJ1-4; TRBD1 aligns across 12 bases. The length of the CDR3 is 14 residues. Per germline, CDR1 SNHLY and CDR2 FYNNEI. V lost 6 bases to trimming and J lost 11 bases; unmatched junction nucleotides: 7.

The CDR3 sequence is CASREGQGYQTQYF. DNA of the CDR3: TGTGCCAGCAGAGAGGGACAGGGTTATCAGACCCAGTACTTC. This rearrangement joins TRBV7-9 to TRBJ2-5; 9 bases line up with TRBD1. Trimming cost V 6 bases and J 6 bases; bases outside gene matches: 8. This CDR3 comprises 14 residues. Germline assignment: CDR1 SEHNR and CDR2 FQNEAQ (reference sequence).

The V and J genes are TRBV2 and TRBJ2-1; no reliable D call. V was pared by 4 bases and J by 8 bases, with 12 bases between. The CDR3 is 13 amino acids. From germline, CDR1 is SNHLY and CDR2 FYNNEI. The CDR3 sequence: CASSAGAGDEQFF. CDR3 DNA: TGTGCCAGCAGTGCCGGCGCTGGCGATGAGCAGTTCTTC.

The chain couples TRBV7-9 to TRBJ1-1; 8 positions match TRBD1. This CDR3 contains 12 residues. Germline V gives CDR1 SEHNR, CDR2 FQNEAQ (reference sequence). Trimming at V came to 5 bases and at J to 7 bases, leaving 3 bases not matched to a gene. The DNA of the CDR3 is TGTGCCAGCAGCATAGGGACAGGTGAAGCTTTCTTT. It specifies CASSIGTGEAFF.

The chain carries TRBV4-3 and TRBJ2-7, with D hard to call. Trimming removed 1 base at V and 1 base at J, with 14 bases between. Germline CDR1 and CDR2: LGHNA and YSLEER. The CDR3 runs 16 residues. The CDR3 region has the DNA TGCGCCAGCAGCCAAGGAGCAGCGCTAAGTTCCTACGAGCAGTACTTC. Its protein is CASSQGAALSSYEQYF.

The chain uses TRBV7-2 and TRBJ1-1; D remains ambiguous. The V end lost 5 bases, the J end lost 10 bases, and 11 bases lay between the germline ends. This CDR3 has 11 residues. Germline CDR1 SGHTA, CDR2 FQGNSA. The DNA for the CDR3 is TGTGCCAGCAGCGGAACCTTCGTAGCTTTCTTT. Amino acids: CASSGTFVAFF.

The CDR3 DNA is TGCAGCGTTGAAAGCAGAGGACAGGGGGTGGTGGGGCAGTTCTTC. Amino acid sequence: CSVESRGQGVVGQFF. V gene TRBV29-1 combines with J gene TRBJ2-1; 10 bases line up with TRBD1. The CDR3 runs to 15 residues. CDR1 is SQVTM, CDR2 ANQGSEA, per germline. J lost 12 bases, V lost 2 bases, and 13 bases had no gene match.

This sequence joins TRBV6-5 and TRBJ1-1; D might be TRBD1 (5 bases). The CDR3 contains 15 residues. The V gene lost 0 bases and the J gene lost 4 bases, with 12 bases spanning the gap. CDR1 MNHEY and CDR2 SVGAGI come from the germline V gene. The CDR3 DNA reads as TGTGCCAGCAGTTACTCGAATTCGGGGACCACTGAAGCTTTCTTT. Translation gives CASSYSNSGTTEAFF.

The chain combines TRBV5-1 with TRBJ2-7, with no clear D. The CDR3 runs to 14 residues. Trimming pared 2 bases from V and 3 bases from J, leaving 12 bases between. The germline CDR1 and CDR2 sequences are SGHRS and YFSETQ. The CDR3: CASSFSVGNYEQYF. The CDR3 nucleotides are TGCGCCAGCAGCTTTTCCGTGGGGAACTACGAGCAGTACTTC.

This clone was seen a few times. The chain recombines TRBV7-2 with TRBJ2-3; TRBD2 aligns across 8 bases. The germline CDR1 and CDR2 sequences are SGHTA and FQGNSA. V was clipped by 5 bases and J by 6 bases; unmatched bases: 4. The CDR3 sequence is 13 residues long. CDR3 in DNA: TGTGCCAGCAGCCGGGAGGGCAGGGATACGCAGTATTTT. Translated: CASSREGRDTQYF.

The sample holds one count of this clone. The rearrangement joins TRBV28 to TRBJ1-2; no clear D. V gave up 3 bases and J gave up 0 bases, with 8 bases separating them. Germline lookup yields CDR1 MDHEN and CDR2 SYDVKM. The CDR3 consists of 14 residues. The CDR3 here is CASSLEGANYGYTF. The CDR3 DNA reads TGTGCCAGCAGTTTGGAGGGAGCTAACTATGGCTACACCTTC.

V gene TRBV5-1 combines with J gene TRBJ2-1, with 9 bases lining up with TRBD1. This CDR3 has 15 residues. With V trimmed by 4 bases and J by 9 bases, 11 bases remained unmatched. The germline CDR1 and CDR2 sequences are SGHRS and YFSETQ. This chain's CDR3 is CASSLRQGEFAEQFF. The DNA for the CDR3 is TGCGCCAGCAGCCTAAGACAGGGGGAATTCGCTGAGCAGTTCTTC.

The chain uses TRBV2 and TRBJ1-4; D perhaps matches TRBD1 (5 bases). V was trimmed by 3 bases and J by 8 bases, leaving 28 bases between them. Germline CDR1 and CDR2: SNHLY and FYNNEI. The CDR3 is 19 amino acids. The CDR3 reads CASSEKGGAGWAGAEKLFF. The CDR3 coding sequence is TGTGCCAGCAGTGAGAAGGGTGGGGCAGGCTGGGCCGGCGCGGAAAAACTGTTTTTT.

Regarding this clone: At one end the junction does not follow the germline gene, possibly because of a read error. V and J are TRBV4-1 and TRBJ1-3; no clear D. The length of the CDR3 is 15 residues. Germline lookup yields CDR1 MGHRA and CDR2 YSYEKL. CDR3 residues: CASTQGWSSGNTIYF. DNA for the CDR3: TGCGCCAGCACCCAAGGTTGGAGCTCTGGAAACACCATATATTTT.

The J gene is TRBJ1-5, the V gene TRBV6-6; D gene ambiguous. The CDR3 runs 15 residues. Germline V gives CDR1 MNHNY, CDR2 SVGAGI (reference sequence). Deletions cut 1 base from V and 4 bases from J, with 11 bases between. As DNA, the CDR3 is TGTGCCAGCAGTTACTGGGCAGCAACTAATCAGCCCCAGCATTTT. It yields the protein CASSYWAATNQPQHF.

The V and J genes are TRBV27 and TRBJ1-6; no clear D gene. Germline assignment: CDR1 MNHEY and CDR2 SMNVEV (reference sequence). The ends were cut back, 6 bases at V and 4 bases at J, with 10 bases in the middle. This CDR3 contains 14 residues. The CDR3 sequence: CASRAGIYNSPLHF. The CDR3 nucleotides are TGTGCCAGCAGGGCAGGAATATATAATTCACCCCTCCACTTT.

This rearrangement joins TRBV30 to TRBJ2-1; D not certain. The CDR3 extends over 12 amino acids. CDR1 GTSNPN and CDR2 SVGIG come from the germline V gene (reference sequence). With 2 bases removed from V and 8 bases from J, the gap between germline ends came to 10 bases. CDR3 DNA sequence: TGTGCCTGGAGTTTTCAAGTCCATGAGCAGTTCTTC. Its protein is CAWSFQVHEQFF.

This sequence joins TRBV6-5 and TRBJ1-5; D unresolved. In germline, CDR1 is MNHEY, CDR2 SVGAGI. The CDR3 loop spans 15 amino acids. Trimming removed 5 bases from V and 7 bases from J, with 18 bases in between. CDR3 residues: CASSPLGPAGQPQHF. CDR3 in DNA: TGTGCCAGCAGTCCCCTGGGCCCGGCGGGCCAGCCCCAGCATTTT.

The V call is TRBV6-6, the J call TRBJ2-1; 7 bases are shared with TRBD1. Germline CDR1 and CDR2: MNHNY and SVGAGI (reference sequence). The J segment lost 0 bases and the V segment lost 10 bases, leaving 12 bases of the junction unmatched. This CDR3 is built from 16 residues. The CDR3 region is CATERGPPSSYNEQFF. DNA for the CDR3: TGTGCCACTGAGAGGGGGCCCCCAAGCTCCTACAATGAGCAGTTCTTC.

The chain is built from TRBV27 and TRBJ2-7; possibly TRBD2 for D (5 bases). Germline CDR1 reads MNHEY; CDR2 reads SMNVEV (reference sequence). V was trimmed by 2 bases and J by 6 bases, leaving 14 bases between them. The CDR3 sequence is 14 residues long. In DNA form, the CDR3 reads TGTGCCAGCAGTTTAAGCCGGGTTGAGGGCGAGCAGTACTTC. The encoded protein is CASSLSRVEGEQYF.

The V call is TRBV7-8, the J call TRBJ2-1; 8 positions match TRBD2. Germline trimming cut 2 bases from V and 7 bases from J; bases unmatched to any gene: 10. The CDR3 length is 16 residues. Per germline, CDR1 SGHVS and CDR2 FQNEAQ. The CDR3 region is CASSLSPGGPGNEQFF. CDR3 sequence (DNA): TGTGCCAGCAGCTTATCTCCGGGAGGGCCGGGGAATGAGCAGTTCTTC.

The V and J genes are TRBV28 and TRBJ1-1; D is ambiguous. This CDR3 spans 15 amino acids. V lost 1 base and J 10 bases, leaving 19 bases between the germline ends. Germline lookup yields CDR1 MDHEN and CDR2 SYDVKM. CDR3 DNA: TGTGCCAGCAGTTTATCGCCGGCTACCTCCTCTTTAGCTTTCTTT. This gives the protein CASSLSPATSSLAFF.

CDR3 loop: CASSRSDRVSGELFF. Here the CDR3 DNA reads TGTGCCAGCAGCCGCAGTGACAGGGTCAGCGGGGAGCTGTTTTTT. The chain links TRBV11-2 to TRBJ2-2; the match to TRBD1 covers 7 bases. V shed 5 bases and J 7 bases; nucleotides not matched to a gene: 10. CDR1 is SGHAT, CDR2 FQNNGV, per germline. The CDR3 spans 15 residues.

The chain uses TRBV28 and TRBJ1-5; possibly TRBD1 for D (6 bases). Trimming took 5 bases from V and 1 from J, leaving 15 bases between them. Germline CDR1 reads MDHEN; CDR2 reads SYDVKM. The CDR3 has 16 amino acids. The CDR3 is CASSVQGTGSNQPQHF. The CDR3 DNA is TGTGCCAGCAGTGTACAGGGAACGGGGAGCAATCAGCCCCAGCATTTT.

V gene TRBV28 combines with J gene TRBJ2-4; D unresolved. Germline CDR1 and CDR2: MDHEN and SYDVKM. V lost 3 bases and J 8 bases, leaving 8 bases between the germline ends. The length of the CDR3 is 12 residues. The CDR3 region is CASSFFEDIQYF. DNA of the CDR3: TGTGCCAGCAGTTTTTTTGAGGACATTCAGTACTTC.

This clone showed up just once. The chain joins TRBV10-2 to TRBJ2-2; possibly TRBD1 for D (6 bases). V was pared by 10 bases and J by 4 bases, with 16 bases between. The CDR3 sequence is 14 residues long. Germline V gene data show CDR1 as WSHSY and CDR2 as SAAADI. The CDR3 sequence: CATRRTGTTGELFF. The CDR3 DNA reads as TGCGCCACCAGAAGAACAGGGACCACCGGGGAGCTGTTTTTT.

This clone has more than one count but fewer than ten. V usage is TRBV7-2 and J usage is TRBJ1-2; 8 bases map to TRBD1. The CDR3 extends over 14 amino acids. V lost 4 bases and J lost 3; bases outside the gene matches: 4. The germline gives CDR1 SGHTA, CDR2 FQGNSA. The CDR3 DNA reads as TGTGCCAGCAGCTCCGACAGGGGTGACTATGGCTACACCTTC. Protein: CASSSDRGDYGYTF.